The 6 T cell receptor beta chains presented below share a single source sample, sequenced in a study of blood T cells in healthy people across ages. For the second PCR, which ran for 7 to 11 cycles, a sample-barcoded 5' primer and a J-beta primer mix were used. TCRdb processed the 5' RACE reads anew with MiXCR; each CDR3 protein has one entry. The repertoire holds about 840,000 distinct CDR3 sequences, with almost 30% as singletons. This sample also belongs to another study, concerning T cells of mothers and their children.

Specimen: blood. These receptor sequences come from a woman in her thirties or forties in good health.

This clonotype appeared many times. The V and J genes are TRBV12-3 or TRBV12-4 and TRBJ2-5, with TRBD2 matching over 10 bases. Germline trimming cut 5 bases from V and 3 bases from J; bases unmatched to any gene: 6. This CDR3 comprises 15 residues. CDR3 residues: CASSPTGTSEETQYF. In DNA form, the CDR3 reads TGTGCCAGCAGTCCTACCGGGACTAGCGAAGAGACCCAGTACTTC.

The chain combines TRBV18 with TRBJ2-1, with unresolved D. Trimming cost V 2 bases and J 8 bases, with 10 bases left between them. CDR1 and CDR2 from the germline V gene are KGHSH and LQKENI. This CDR3 contains 13 residues. The chain's CDR3 is CASSPRLFDEQFF. The CDR3 DNA follows: TGTGCCAGCTCACCAAGACTTTTCGATGAGCAGTTCTTC.

The CDR3 nucleotides read TGTGCCATCAGTGAGGGAGGACTCCATGGCTACACCTTC. It encodes CAISEGGLHGYTF. The V gene is TRBV10-3, the J gene TRBJ1-2; D not certain. V lost 2 bases and J 6 bases, leaving 10 bases between the germline ends. Germline V gives CDR1 ENHRY, CDR2 SYGVKD. This CDR3 region has 13 residues.

This clonotype showed up just a few times. The genes are TRBV27 and TRBJ1-5, with 7 nucleotides matching TRBD1. Germline V gene data show CDR1 as MNHEY and CDR2 as SMNVEV (reference sequence). The ends lost 5 bases at V and 6 bases at J; junction bases unmatched: 7. The CDR3 sequence is 14 residues long. The CDR3 protein is CASSPAGGTQPQHF. DNA of the CDR3: TGTGCCAGCAGTCCCGCAGGGGGAACTCAGCCCCAGCATTTT.

This clonotype was recorded once. A much more abundant neighbour one base away suggests this may be a read error. This chain links TRBV7-2 with TRBJ1-2; D is uncertain. Germline-derived CDR1 and CDR2 are SGHTA and FQGNSA. CDR3 length: 14 amino acids. DNA for the CDR3: TGTGCCAGCAGCTTAGGACCCGCTAACTATGGCTGCACCTTC. Protein sequence: CASSLGPANYGCTF.

Details on this clonotype: This may come from a read error, since a much larger clone is one base off. V and J are TRBV6-1 and TRBJ2-5; D might be TRBD2 (5 bases). The CDR3 loop spans 12 amino acids. The germline V and J ends were trimmed by 8 bases and 2 bases, with 9 bases remaining between them. The germline CDR1 and CDR2 sequences are MNHNS and SASEGT. Written as DNA, the CDR3 is TGTGCCAGCTGGAGGTCGCAAGAGACCCAGTACTTC. Amino acid sequence: CASWRSQETQYF.